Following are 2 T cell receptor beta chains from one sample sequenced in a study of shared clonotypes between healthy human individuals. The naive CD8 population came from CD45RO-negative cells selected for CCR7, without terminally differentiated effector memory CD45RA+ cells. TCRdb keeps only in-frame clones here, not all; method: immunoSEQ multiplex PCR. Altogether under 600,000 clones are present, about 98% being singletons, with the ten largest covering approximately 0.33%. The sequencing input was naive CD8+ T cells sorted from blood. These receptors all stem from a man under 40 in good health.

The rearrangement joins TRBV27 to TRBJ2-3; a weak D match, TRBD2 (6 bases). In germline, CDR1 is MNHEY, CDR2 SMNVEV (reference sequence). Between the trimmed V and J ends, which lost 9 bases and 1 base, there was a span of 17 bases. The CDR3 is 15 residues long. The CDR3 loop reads CASRSLGGRTDTQYF. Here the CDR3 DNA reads TGTGCCAGTAGGAGCCTGGGGGGACGCACAGATACGCAGTATTTT.

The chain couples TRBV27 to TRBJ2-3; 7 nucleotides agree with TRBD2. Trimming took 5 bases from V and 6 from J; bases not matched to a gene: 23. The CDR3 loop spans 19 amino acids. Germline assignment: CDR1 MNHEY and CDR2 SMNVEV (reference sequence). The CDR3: CASSAYTSGRAVLKDTQYF. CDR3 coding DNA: TGTGCCAGCAGTGCATACACCTCTGGGAGGGCGGTACTAAAGGATACGCAGTATTTT.